Here is one TCR beta chain with its context. Its antigen remains unidentified. The CDR3 is 14 amino acids. V was cut by 5 bases and J by 0 bases, with 10 bases left in between. Germline CDR1 and CDR2: MDHEN and SYDVKM. Libraries were prepared by immunoSEQ multiplex PCR; TCRdb keeps only in-frame clonotypes and omits some of them. The sample consists of 130,000 or so clones, roughly 90% of them appearing once. A roughly 120-subject validation cohort, separate from the 666-subject first cohort, supplied the donors. The sample is drawn from a study of cytomegalovirus exposure and HLA in healthy donors. The study, taken as a whole, reports: According to reports, the classifier identified cytomegalovirus status with high specificity and sensitivity.

This TCR was sampled from a man aged 25 to 40 in good health and CMV-seronegative. V gene TRBV28 combines with J gene TRBJ1-2, with D hard to call. The sequencing sample was made of PBMCs. CDR3 coding DNA: TGTGCCAGCAGTCTCCCCCCTGCTAACTATGGCTACACCTTC. This encodes CASSLPPANYGYTF.